The 28 T cell receptor beta chains in this list originate from one sample, sequenced in a study of shared clonotypes between healthy human individuals. Clones were read by immunoSEQ multiplex PCR, and TCRdb kept only the in-frame ones, dropping some. The repertoire includes around 2.3 million clones, roughly 95% of them detected once, and roughly 0.13% sits in the top ten. The sequencing sample was made of naive CD4+ T cells sorted from blood. Subset given: CD45RA+ positively selected. These receptors were obtained from a young man in good health.

The chain employs TRBV30 and TRBJ1-1; the match to TRBD1 covers 11 bases. CDR1 is GTSNPN, CDR2 SVGIG, per germline (reference sequence). The CDR3 totals 14 residues. Trimming took 5 bases from V and 3 from J; bases not matched to a gene: 5. CDR3 residues: CAWGPDRGHTEAFF. The DNA for the CDR3 is TGTGCCTGGGGACCGGACAGGGGGCACACTGAAGCTTTCTTT.

V usage is TRBV11-2 and J usage is TRBJ2-7; D is perhaps TRBD1 or TRBD2 (5 bases each). Trimming shortened V by 5 bases and J by 0 bases, and 14 bases separated the two germline ends. This CDR3 is 15 amino acids long. Germline-derived CDR1 and CDR2 are SGHAT and FQNNGV. This chain's CDR3 is CASSLSGRFSYEQYF. The CDR3 coding sequence is TGTGCCAGCAGCCTCTCGGGACGATTCTCCTACGAGCAGTACTTC.

This chain joins TRBV23-1 and TRBJ2-7; no definite D call. TRBV23-1 is classed as an ORF, of uncertain function. Trimming took 2 bases from V and 2 from J, leaving 10 bases between them. This CDR3 has 14 amino acids. DNA of the CDR3: TGCGCCAGCAGTCAAACTACAGCAACCTACGAGCAGTACTTC. The encoded protein is CASSQTTATYEQYF.

The J gene is TRBJ1-1, the V gene TRBV14; D is unclear. The CDR3 loop spans 13 amino acids. Trimming removed 4 bases at V and 5 bases at J, with 11 bases between. Germline loops: CDR1 SGHDN, CDR2 FVKESK. The CDR3 protein is CASSLTVRTEAFF. CDR3 sequence (DNA): TGTGCCAGCAGCCTAACGGTACGAACTGAAGCTTTCTTT.

The chain joins TRBV29-1 to TRBJ1-1; D gene ambiguous. There are 13 residues in the CDR3. V was shortened by 6 bases and J by 0 bases, with 11 bases between the two germline ends. Germline assignment: CDR1 SQVTM and CDR2 ANQGSEA. CDR3 nucleotide sequence: TGCAGCGTGGGAAGTCAGATGAACACTGAAGCTTTCTTT. Its translation is CSVGSQMNTEAFF.

This clone appeared once. V is TRBV19 and J is TRBJ1-5; TRBD1 matches 7 bases. Germline-derived CDR1 and CDR2 are LNHDA and SQIVND (reference sequence). This CDR3 has 15 amino acids. The V segment lost 2 bases and the J segment 6 bases; nucleotides outside the gene matches: 7. In DNA form, the CDR3 reads TGTGCCAGTAGTATAATGGCAGGGGGGAGTCAGCCCCAGCATTTT. Protein: CASSIMAGGSQPQHF.

CDR3 nucleotide sequence: TGTGCCAGCAGCAAAGTCGAGGACCTAGCCAAAAACATTCAGTACTTC. Translated, it gives CASSKVEDLAKNIQYF. The chain is built from TRBV21-1 and TRBJ2-4. TRBV21-1 has pseudogene status. The CDR3 is made up of 16 amino acids.

The rearrangement uses TRBV2 and TRBJ2-2; 8 bases align to TRBD2. V gave up 11 bases and J gave up 0 bases; unmatched junction bases: 5. Germline CDR1 reads SNHLY; CDR2 reads FYNNEI. The CDR3 sequence is 14 residues long. The CDR3 here is CADRTSTNTGELFF. The DNA for the CDR3 is TGTGCCGACCGGACTAGCACGAACACCGGGGAGCTGTTTTTT.

This chain links TRBV25-1 with TRBJ2-2; D tentatively reads TRBD1 or TRBD2 (5 bases each). V dropped 5 bases and J dropped 5 bases, with 18 bases sitting between them. There are 16 residues in the CDR3. From germline, CDR1 is MGHDK and CDR2 SYGVNS. CDR3 coding DNA: TGTGCCAGCAGTCCCCCGTGGACAACTAGGACCGGGGAGCTGTTTTTT. Protein: CASSPPWTTRTGELFF. The entire variable domain, with the rest obtained from reference TRBV25-1 and TRBJ2-2, is as follows: EADIYQTPRYLVIGTGKKITLECSQTMGHDKMYWYQQDPGMELHLIHYSYGVNSTEKGDLSSESTVSRIRTEHFPLTLESARPSHTSQYLCASSPPWTTRTGELFFGEGSRLTVL.

The chain couples TRBV18 to TRBJ2-2; D remains ambiguous. Trimming stripped 4 bases from V and 5 bases from J, with 8 bases between. Germline V lookup: CDR1 KGHSH, CDR2 LQKENI. This CDR3 comprises 13 residues. CDR3 coding DNA: TGTGCCAGCTCACTCGACATTACCGGGGAGCTGTTTTTT. It specifies CASSLDITGELFF.

This chain links TRBV10-3 with TRBJ1-1; 7 bases agree with TRBD1. Germline values: CDR1 ENHRY, CDR2 SYGVKD. This CDR3 has 14 residues. Unmatched junction bases numbered 3, after V lost 5 bases and J lost 0 bases. The CDR3: CAISTTGVNTEAFF. The CDR3 bases are TGTGCCATCAGTACCACAGGGGTGAACACTGAAGCTTTCTTT.

The CDR3 region has the DNA TGTGCCAGGGGACCAGACCTTAATTACTATGGCTACACCTTC. Its translation: CARGPDLNYYGYTF. The chain is built from TRBV2 and TRBJ1-2, with a possible D match to TRBD1 (5 bases). The CDR3 is made up of 14 amino acids. Looked up from germline, CDR1 is SNHLY and CDR2 is FYNNEI. Between the trimmed V and J ends, which lost 9 bases and 3 bases, there was a span of 17 bases.

The chain links TRBV6-5 to TRBJ2-1; TRBD2 matches at 9 bases. The CDR3 has 15 amino acids. The V segment lost 4 bases and the J segment 5 bases; nucleotides outside the gene matches: 6. Per germline, CDR1 MNHEY and CDR2 SVGAGI. The CDR3 nucleotides are TGTGCCAGCAGTTCAAATAGCGGGAGCCACAATGAGCAGTTCTTC. It codes for CASSSNSGSHNEQFF.

The chain employs TRBV9 and TRBJ2-1; 8 bases align to TRBD2. Trimming took 1 base from V and 9 from J; bases not matched to a gene: 6. Germline lookup yields CDR1 SGDLS and CDR2 YYNGEE. The CDR3 sequence is 14 residues long. The CDR3 DNA reads TGTGCCAGCAGCGTAATTAGCGGGGCTGGTGAGCAGTTCTTC. Protein sequence: CASSVISGAGEQFF.

This clone has just one count. The V call is TRBV10-3, the J call TRBJ1-3; no definite D call. V lost 3 bases and J lost 0, with 21 bases in between. The CDR3 sequence is 19 residues long. The germline gives CDR1 ENHRY, CDR2 SYGVKD. The CDR3 sequence is CAISDDWGMTSGSGNTIYF. DNA of the CDR3: TGTGCCATCAGTGACGATTGGGGTATGACGTCTGGCTCTGGAAACACCATATATTTT.

V and J are TRBV4-1 and TRBJ1-2; maybe TRBD1 (5 bases). V was clipped by 1 base and J by 5 bases, with 14 bases between them. Germline values: CDR1 MGHRA, CDR2 YSYEKL. This CDR3 spans 15 amino acids. The DNA of the CDR3 is TGCGCCAGCAGCCAAGGCGGCCAGGGACGATATGGCTACACCTTC. Translated: CASSQGGQGRYGYTF.

V and J are TRBV9 and TRBJ2-1, with unresolved D. V lost 5 bases and J 2 bases, leaving 14 bases between the germline ends. Germline CDR1 SGDLS, CDR2 YYNGEE. There are 15 residues in the CDR3. CDR3 sequence (DNA): TGTGCCAGCAGTGTTACGGCCAGCGCCTACAATGAGCAGTTCTTC. Encoded protein: CASSVTASAYNEQFF.

The CDR3 coding sequence is TGTGCCATCAGTGACAGGGACGCCTACGAGCAGTACTTC. It codes for CAISDRDAYEQYF. The chain combines TRBV10-3 with TRBJ2-7; D assignment may be TRBD1 or TRBD2 (5 bases each). Germline CDR1 is ENHRY and CDR2 is SYGVKD. Trimming cost V 3 bases and J 2 bases, with 8 bases left between them. This CDR3 is 13 amino acids long.

This chain uses TRBV7-9 with TRBJ2-1, with TRBD2 identical over 14 bases. Germline CDR1 reads SEHNR; CDR2 reads FQNEAQ (reference sequence). The V and J ends lost 4 bases and 0 bases, in that order; junction bases with no gene match: 5. This CDR3 spans 18 amino acids. The CDR3: CASSSLGTSGSSYNEQFF. CDR3 DNA sequence: TGTGCCAGCAGCTCCCTGGGGACTAGCGGGAGCTCCTACAATGAGCAGTTCTTC.

This sequence joins TRBV6-1 and TRBJ1-4; D gene unclear. CDR3 length: 15 residues. Germline assignment: CDR1 MNHNS and CDR2 SASEGT. V lost 4 bases, J lost 0 bases, and 9 bases lay in between. In nucleotides, the CDR3 is TGTGCCAGCAGTGCGGCACCCACAACTAATGAAAAACTGTTTTTT. Translation gives CASSAAPTTNEKLFF.

This chain joins TRBV5-1 and TRBJ2-7, with 12 bases identical to TRBD2. The trim removed 2 bases at V and 5 bases at J, leaving 23 bases unmatched. Germline lookup yields CDR1 SGHRS and CDR2 YFSETQ. The CDR3 is 21 amino acids. CDR3 bases: TGCGCCAGCAGCTTAACAGGGGAATATTGGACTAGCGGGGATCCTACCCACGAGCAGTACTTC. Amino acids: CASSLTGEYWTSGDPTHEQYF.

This clone was seen just once. This chain links TRBV6-6 with TRBJ1-2; TRBD1 might be the D (5 bases). Germline CDR1 MNHNY, CDR2 SVGAGI (reference sequence). The CDR3 is 15 residues long. V lost 5 bases to trimming and J lost 0 bases, with 13 bases between them. The DNA of the CDR3 is TGTGCCAGCAGTCAGCCGACAGCGTCTAACTATGGCTACACCTTC. It yields the protein CASSQPTASNYGYTF.

J is TRBJ2-7 and V is TRBV9, with 11 positions matching TRBD1. Germline V gene sequence: CDR1 SGDLS, CDR2 YYNGEE. J was trimmed by 7 bases and V by 0 bases; bases with no gene match: 12. This CDR3 contains 17 residues. In DNA, the CDR3 is TGTGCCAGCAGCGTAGGCGGGACAGGGGGACCGGCGAGTGAGCAGTACTTC. It is translated as CASSVGGTGGPASEQYF.

J is TRBJ1-5 and V is TRBV5-1; 10 bases map to TRBD1. V trimming: 3 bases; J trimming: 2 bases; junction bases outside the gene matches: 14. The CDR3 sequence is 19 residues long. Germline assignment: CDR1 SGHRS and CDR2 YFSETQ. The CDR3 spells CASSSYRDRGGVRNQPQHF. The CDR3, as DNA: TGCGCCAGCAGCTCGTACCGGGACAGGGGTGGGGTCCGCAATCAGCCCCAGCATTTT. The full variable domain, with the rest looked up from reference TRBV5-1 and TRBJ1-5, is KAGVTQTPRYLIKTRGQQVTLSCSPISGHRSVSWYQQTPGQGLQFLFEYFSETQRNKGNFPGRFSGRQFSNSRSEMNVSTLELGDSALYLCASSSYRDRGGVRNQPQHFGDGTRLSIL.

The chain links TRBV30 to TRBJ1-5; 7 bases align to TRBD1. Trimming removed 5 bases from V and 1 base from J; junction bases left unmatched: 5. This CDR3 is built from 14 residues. Germline V gives CDR1 GTSNPN, CDR2 SVGIG (reference sequence). The CDR3 region is CAWAGQISNQPQHF. The CDR3 DNA reads TGTGCCTGGGCGGGACAGATAAGCAATCAGCCCCAGCATTTT. The whole variable domain, remainder taken from reference TRBV30 and TRBJ1-5, is SQTIHQWPATLVQPVGSPLSLECTVEGTSNPNLYWYRQAAGRGLQLLFYSVGIGQISSEVPQNLSASRPQDRQFILSSKKLLLSDSGFYLCAWAGQISNQPQHFGDGTRLSIL.

The V call is TRBV18, the J call TRBJ1-2; 7 bases align to TRBD1. J was trimmed by 5 bases and V by 6 bases; bases with no gene match: 6. Germline CDR1 and CDR2: KGHSH and LQKENI. The CDR3 is 13 residues long. CDR3 in amino acids: CASSRTGEYGYTF. CDR3 in DNA: TGTGCCAGCTCCCGGACAGGAGAGTATGGCTACACCTTC. Together with reference TRBV18 and TRBJ1-2, the CDR3 gives the full variable domain: NAGVMQNPRHLVRRRGQEARLRCSPMKGHSHVYWYRQLPEEGLKFMVYLQKENIIDESGMPKERFSAEFPKEGPSILRIQQVVRGDSAAYFCASSRTGEYGYTFGSGTRLTVV.

V is TRBV30 and J is TRBJ1-1; no clear D gene. Germline V gives CDR1 GTSNPN, CDR2 SVGIG (reference sequence). There are 14 residues in the CDR3. The germline V and J ends were trimmed by 0 bases and 1 base, with 9 bases remaining between them. This CDR3 reads CAWSVEYGNTEAFF. The CDR3 DNA follows: TGTGCCTGGAGTGTAGAGTATGGGAACACTGAAGCTTTCTTT.

The chain links TRBV11-3 to TRBJ2-5; maybe TRBD2 (7 bases). Germline V lookup: CDR1 SGHNT, CDR2 YENEEA. Trimming removed 8 bases at V and 0 bases at J, with 13 bases between. The CDR3 has 14 amino acids. The CDR3: CASSRGGDQETQYF. CDR3 coding DNA: TGTGCCAGCTCGAGAGGGGGGGACCAAGAGACCCAGTACTTC.